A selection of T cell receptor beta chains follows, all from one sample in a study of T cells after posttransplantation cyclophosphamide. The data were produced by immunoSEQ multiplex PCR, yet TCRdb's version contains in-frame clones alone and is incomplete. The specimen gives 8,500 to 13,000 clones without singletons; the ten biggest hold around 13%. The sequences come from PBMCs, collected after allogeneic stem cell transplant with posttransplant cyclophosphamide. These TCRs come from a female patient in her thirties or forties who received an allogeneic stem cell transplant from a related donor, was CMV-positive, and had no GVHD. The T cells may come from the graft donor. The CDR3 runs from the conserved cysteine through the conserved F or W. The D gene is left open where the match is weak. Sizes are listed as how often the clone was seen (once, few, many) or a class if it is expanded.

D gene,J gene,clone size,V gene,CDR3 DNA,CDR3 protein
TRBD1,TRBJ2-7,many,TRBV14,TGTGCCAGCAGCCGAGGGGACCGGGACAGGGGGCACGAGCAGTACTTC,CASSRGDRDRGHEQYF
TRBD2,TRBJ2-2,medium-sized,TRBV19,TGTGCCAGTAGCCCCGGCAGGACTAGCGGATCCACCGGGGAGCTGTTTTTT,CASSPGRTSGSTGELFF
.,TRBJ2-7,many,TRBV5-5,TGTGCCAGCACCATCCGAGGCCAGGGTTTAGAGCAGTACTTC,CASTIRGQGLEQYF
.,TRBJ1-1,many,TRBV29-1,TGCAGCGCCGGACTGGACACTGAAGCTTTCTTT,CSAGLDTEAFF
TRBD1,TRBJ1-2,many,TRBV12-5,TGTGCTAGTGGACCTGGGACAGGGAGGAATGGCTACACCTTC,CASGPGTGRNGYTF
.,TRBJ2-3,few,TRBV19,TGTGCCAGTAGTATAGGTTATAGGGGGGCCAGGGGGTACAGCACAGATACGCAGTATTTT,CASSIGYRGARGYSTDTQYF
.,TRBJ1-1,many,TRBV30,TGTGCCTGGAGTGTCGATCGGGGTTGGACTGAAGCTTTCTTT,CAWSVDRGWTEAFF
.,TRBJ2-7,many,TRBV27,TGTGCCAGCAGTTTTCAACCCAGCTCCTACGAGCAGTACTTC,CASSFQPSSYEQYF
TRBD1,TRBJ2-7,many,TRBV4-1,TGCGCCAGCAGCCAAGTTGGGACAGGGGGCTACGAGCAGTACTTC,CASSQVGTGGYEQYF
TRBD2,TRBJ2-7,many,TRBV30,TGTGCCGGGATGGCCGGGACTAGCGGGAGGGCCAACGAGCAGTACTTC,CAGMAGTSGRANEQYF
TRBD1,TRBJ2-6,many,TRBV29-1,TGCAGCGCCAGACATGGGACAGGGATATCTGGGGCCAACGTCCTGACTTTC,CSARHGTGISGANVLTF
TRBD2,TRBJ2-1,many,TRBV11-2,TGTGCCAGCAGCTTAGAGGGACTAGCGGGGCTTGAGCAGTTCTTC,CASSLEGLAGLEQFF
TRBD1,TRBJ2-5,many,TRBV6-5,TGTGCCAGCAGTTACTCGGGAGTAGGGGGCGAAGAGACCCAGTACTTC,CASSYSGVGGEETQYF
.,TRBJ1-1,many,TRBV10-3,TGTGCCATCAGTCCAGGGAACACTGAAGCTTTCTTT,CAISPGNTEAFF
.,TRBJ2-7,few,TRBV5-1,TGCGCCAGCAGCTGGGTGAGGGGGACACACTACGAGCAGTACTTC,CASSWVRGTHYEQYF
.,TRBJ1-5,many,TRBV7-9,TGTGCCAGCAGCGGCTTTACCAACCAGCCCCAGCATTTT,CASSGFTNQPQHF
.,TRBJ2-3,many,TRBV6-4,TGTGCCAGCCGGCAGACTAGCACAGATACGCAGTATTTT,CASRQTSTDTQYF